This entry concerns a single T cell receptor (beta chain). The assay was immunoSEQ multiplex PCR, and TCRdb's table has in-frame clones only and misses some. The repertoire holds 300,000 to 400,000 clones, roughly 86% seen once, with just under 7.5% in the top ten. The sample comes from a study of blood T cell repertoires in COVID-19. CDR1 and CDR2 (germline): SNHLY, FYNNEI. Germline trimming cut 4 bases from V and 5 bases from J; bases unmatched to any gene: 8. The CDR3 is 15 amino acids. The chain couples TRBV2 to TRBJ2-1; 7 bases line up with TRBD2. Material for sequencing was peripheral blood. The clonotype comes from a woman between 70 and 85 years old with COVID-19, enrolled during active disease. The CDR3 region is CASSVGEGRDNEQFF. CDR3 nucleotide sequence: TGTGCCAGCAGTGTGGGGGAGGGCAGGGACAATGAGCAGTTCTTC. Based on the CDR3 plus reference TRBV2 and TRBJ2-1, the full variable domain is EPEVTQTPSHQVTQMGQEVILRCVPISNHLYFYWYRQILGQKVEFLVSFYNNEISEKSEIFDDQFSVERPDGSNFTLKIRSTKLEDSAMYFCASSVGEGRDNEQFFGPGTRLTVL.